The 24 T cell receptor beta chains in this list originate from one sample, sequenced in a study of T cells in tuberculosis. Measured with immunoSEQ multiplex PCR; TCRdb has only the in-frame clones, and not every one. The repertoire consists of 30,000 to 35,000 clones, with approximately 90% occurring once and the leading ten covering 2.4%. As for time point: new active TB diagnosis, blood taken before or within 7 days of starting treatment. The sequences come from PBMCs, collected at tuberculosis diagnosis. The receptors here all came from an adult with tuberculosis.

This chain links TRBV28 with TRBJ2-2; no definite D call. CDR3 length equals 18 residues. The germline V gene has CDR1 MDHEN and CDR2 SYDVKM. The V and J ends lost 1 base and 3 bases respectively, with 18 bases between them. The CDR3 nucleotides are TGTGCCAGCAGTTTATACGGCGGCCTACTGGCGGACACCGGGGAGCTGTTTTTT. Its translation is CASSLYGGLLADTGELFF.

The chain is built from TRBV2 and TRBJ1-5; 10 bases line up with TRBD1. V shed 3 bases, J shed 1 base, and the junction held 9 bases outside the gene matches. The CDR3 covers 18 residues. Germline V gives CDR1 SNHLY, CDR2 FYNNEI. The CDR3 nucleotides read TGTGCCAGCAGTGATATTGGGACAGGGGTTGGGAGCAATCAGCCCCAGCATTTT. It specifies CASSDIGTGVGSNQPQHF. The full variable domain, in which reference TRBV2 and TRBJ1-5 provide the parts outside the CDR3, is EPEVTQTPSHQVTQMGQEVILRCVPISNHLYFYWYRQILGQKVEFLVSFYNNEISEKSEIFDDQFSVERPDGSNFTLKIRSTKLEDSAMYFCASSDIGTGVGSNQPQHFGDGTRLSIL.

CDR3 in amino acids: CATSRENRSFKPFF. The CDR3 DNA sequence: TGTGCCACCAGCAGAGAAAACAGGTCTTTTAAGCCGTTTTTT. This chain links TRBV15 with TRBJ1-4; D possibly corresponds to TRBD1 (5 bases). CDR1 LNHNV and CDR2 YYDKDF come from the germline V gene (reference sequence). The CDR3 runs 14 residues. V lost 0 bases, J lost 16 bases, and 18 bases lay in between. The variable domain in full, with the rest retrieved from reference TRBV15 and TRBJ1-4, is DAMVIQNPRYQVTQFGKPVTLSCSQTLNHNVMYWYQQKSSQAPKLLFHYYDKDFNNEADTPDNFQSRRPNTSFCFLDIRSPGLGDTAMYLCATSRENRSFKPFFGSGTQLSVL.

This clone showed up just a few times. The J gene is TRBJ1-6, the V gene TRBV19; 10 bases match TRBD1. With 5 bases clipped from V and 7 bases from J, the junction kept 5 bases outside the gene matches. The length of the CDR3 is 15 residues. Looked up from germline, CDR1 is LNHDA and CDR2 is SQIVND (reference sequence). DNA for the CDR3: TGTGCCAGTAGTTCCCGGGGACAGGGGAATTCACCCCTCCACTTT. Translating it yields CASSSRGQGNSPLHF.

This sequence joins TRBV4-1 and TRBJ1-5, with TRBD1 matching 7 bases. CDR1 MGHRA and CDR2 YSYEKL come from the germline V gene. This CDR3 comprises 14 residues. After removal of 2 bases from V and 7 bases from J, the junction contained 5 bases not matched to a gene. The CDR3 protein is CASSQPSTGQPQHF. CDR3 nucleotide sequence: TGCGCCAGCAGCCAACCCTCGACAGGGCAGCCCCAGCATTTT.

The J gene is TRBJ2-1, the V gene TRBV6-1, with 9 nucleotides matching TRBD1. With V trimmed by 6 bases and J by 2 bases, 8 bases remained unmatched. CDR1 is MNHNS, CDR2 SASEGT, per germline. The CDR3 loop spans 16 amino acids. The CDR3 DNA sequence: TGTGCCAGCAGAGAACAGGGGGCCGCGGCCTACAATGAGCAGTTCTTC. Translating it yields CASREQGAAAYNEQFF.

Here the CDR3 reads CASSYFGTGGRETQYF. Here the CDR3 DNA reads TGTGCCAGCAGTTACTTCGGGACAGGGGGCCGGGAGACCCAGTACTTC. This chain uses TRBV6-6 with TRBJ2-5, with TRBD1 identical over 12 bases. Germline V gene data show CDR1 as MNHNY and CDR2 as SVGAGI (reference sequence). The CDR3 consists of 16 residues. V was pared by 1 base and J by 5 bases, with 5 bases of the junction left unmatched.

In this sample, this clone turned up once. The V and J genes are TRBV4-3 and TRBJ1-2, with D tentatively TRBD1 (6 bases). V gave up 4 bases and J gave up 1 base, with 10 bases separating them. The germline CDR1 and CDR2 sequences are LGHNA and YSLEER. The CDR3 length is 14 residues. The CDR3 reads CASSRDILNYGYTF. CDR3 coding DNA: TGCGCCAGCAGCCGGGACATACTTAACTATGGCTACACCTTC.

The J gene is TRBJ1-2, the V gene TRBV6-5; TRBD1 aligns across 8 bases. The V gene's germline CDR1 is MNHEY and CDR2 SVGAGI. V was pared by 4 bases and J by 5 bases, with 3 bases of the junction left unmatched. This CDR3 region has 13 residues. CDR3 bases: TGTGCCAGCAGTTCCCGGACAGGGTATGGCTACACCTTC. Amino acids: CASSSRTGYGYTF.

This chain connects TRBV5-6 to TRBJ2-7; 8 bases are a match to TRBD1. The CDR3 is 14 residues long. Germline-derived CDR1 and CDR2 are SGHDT and YYEEEE. V lost 7 bases, J lost 1 base, and 7 bases stayed unmatched. CDR3 sequence (DNA): TGTGCCAGCGGTCGGGACAGGTTATCCTACGAGCAGTACTTC. Translating it yields CASGRDRLSYEQYF.

The chain links TRBV2 to TRBJ2-1; a possible D gene is TRBD1 (6 bases). The V gene's germline CDR1 is SNHLY and CDR2 FYNNEI. The CDR3 totals 14 residues. The ends were cut back, 3 bases at V and 4 bases at J, with 10 bases in the middle. The CDR3 here is CASSEGDKYNEQFF. The CDR3 nucleotides are TGTGCCAGCAGTGAGGGGGACAAGTACAATGAGCAGTTCTTC.

The rearrangement joins TRBV12-5 to TRBJ1-2; TRBD1 matches 7 bases. V dropped 6 bases and J dropped 8; count of bases not matched to a gene: 15. CDR1 and CDR2 (germline): LGHNT, FRNRAP. CDR3 length: 15 amino acids. For the CDR3, the DNA is TGTGCTAGTGGCCGCGGGACAGCCATTACTGGAGGCTACACCTTC. The encoded protein is CASGRGTAITGGYTF.

The chain has TRBV21-1 and TRBJ2-7; the table gives TRBD1 as D, unverified against the DNA. TRBV21-1 is a recognized pseudogene. The CDR3 runs to 16 residues. The CDR3 protein is CASSCNTGTGGYEQYF. CDR3 nucleotide sequence: TGTGCCAGCAGCTGTAATACCGGGACAGGGGGCTACGAGCAGTACTTC.

The chain uses TRBV28 and TRBJ2-5; maybe TRBD2 (5 bases). The CDR3 length is 12 residues. The V gene lost 6 bases and the J gene lost 7 bases, with 12 bases spanning the gap. Germline loops: CDR1 MDHEN, CDR2 SYDVKM. CDR3 in DNA: TGTGCCAGCAGCCTTGCCCGGGGGACCCAGTACTTC. Translation gives CASSLARGTQYF.

The chain has TRBV6-6 and TRBJ1-1; TRBD1 aligns across 9 bases. V shed 6 bases, J shed 0 bases, and the junction held 5 bases outside the gene matches. The V gene's germline CDR1 is MNHNY and CDR2 SVGAGI (reference sequence). The CDR3 runs to 15 residues. CDR3 loop: CASRAGQGLNTEAFF. The CDR3 region has the DNA TGTGCCAGCAGGGCCGGACAGGGGTTGAACACTGAAGCTTTCTTT.

This chain uses TRBV6-5 with TRBJ2-1; possibly TRBD1 for D (5 bases). Per the germline V gene, CDR1 is MNHEY and CDR2 is SVGAGI. The CDR3 is 15 amino acids. V was pared by 5 bases and J by 0 bases, with 11 bases between. The CDR3 nucleotides read TGTGCCAGCAGTCACCGACAGAGCTCCTACAATGAGCAGTTCTTC. Protein sequence: CASSHRQSSYNEQFF.

The chain joins TRBV6-5 to TRBJ2-2; D gene uncertain. This CDR3 region has 15 residues. Trimming cost V 2 bases and J 2 bases, with 9 bases left between them. CDR1 and CDR2 (germline): MNHEY, SVGAGI. The CDR3 region has the DNA TGTGCCAGCAGTTACGCCAGAATAAACACCGGGGAGCTGTTTTTT. This translates into CASSYARINTGELFF.

The V gene is TRBV25-1, the J gene TRBJ1-4; D is perhaps TRBD1 (6 bases). The germline CDR1 and CDR2 sequences are MGHDK and SYGVNS. The CDR3 covers 13 residues. Trimming left V 5 bases short and J 7 bases short, with 11 bases between. The CDR3 sequence: CASSRGAGEKLFF. CDR3 nucleotide sequence: TGTGCCAGCAGTCGGGGGGCGGGTGAAAAACTGTTTTTT. Full variable domain (missing parts from reference TRBV25-1 and TRBJ1-4): EADIYQTPRYLVIGTGKKITLECSQTMGHDKMYWYQQDPGMELHLIHYSYGVNSTEKGDLSSESTVSRIRTEHFPLTLESARPSHTSQYLCASSRGAGEKLFFGSGTQLSVL.

The V gene is TRBV5-6, the J gene TRBJ2-3, with 9 bases that match TRBD1. Germline V lookup: CDR1 SGHDT, CDR2 YYEEEE. V gave up 4 bases and J gave up 4 bases; unmatched junction bases: 4. The CDR3 consists of 14 residues. As DNA, the CDR3 is TGTGCCAGCAGCGGGGGACAGGGCTCAGATACGCAGTATTTT. It is translated as CASSGGQGSDTQYF.

This chain links TRBV27 with TRBJ2-3; TRBD2 might be the D (5 bases). This CDR3 contains 17 residues. CDR1 is MNHEY and CDR2 is SMNVEV in the germline V gene (reference sequence). V shed 5 bases and J shed 2 bases, with 20 bases lying between them. The CDR3 region has the DNA TGTGCCAGCAGTCCCTTTGTGCAGTCCCGGGACACAGATACGCAGTATTTT. It is translated as CASSPFVQSRDTDTQYF.

CDR3 in amino acids: CASSEAWTSTIRAQEKLFF. In DNA, the CDR3 is TGTGCCAGCAGTGAAGCGTGGACTTCTACCATTAGGGCCCAGGAAAAACTGTTTTTT. The chain uses TRBV2 and TRBJ1-4; D gene ambiguous. The CDR3 sequence is 19 residues long. Trimming removed 0 bases from V and 8 bases from J, with 25 bases in between. CDR1 SNHLY and CDR2 FYNNEI come from the germline V gene.

The V call is TRBV6-9, the J call TRBJ2-4, with 9 nucleotides matching TRBD1. The junction had 3 bases not matched to a gene; V was cut back by 2 bases and J by 4 bases. The germline V gene encodes CDR1 MNHGY and CDR2 SVAAGI. CDR3 length: 15 amino acids. The CDR3 spells CASSYLQGAKNIQYF. As DNA, the CDR3 is TGTGCCAGCAGTTATCTACAGGGGGCTAAAAACATTCAGTACTTC.

V is TRBV14 and J is TRBJ1-4; 7 bases line up with TRBD1. CDR1 is SGHDN, CDR2 FVKESK, per germline. With 5 bases clipped from V and 1 base from J, the junction kept 10 bases outside the gene matches. This CDR3 is built from 17 residues. The CDR3 loop is CASSATGSRRTNEKLFF. The CDR3 DNA is TGTGCCAGCAGCGCGACAGGGTCCCGTCGAACTAATGAAAAACTGTTTTTT.

As DNA, the CDR3 is TGTGCCAGCAGCTTCGTAAGCGGGGTCTCCTACGAGCAGTACTTC. Residues: CASSFVSGVSYEQYF. The rearrangement links TRBV7-8 to TRBJ2-7, with 7 bases aligning to TRBD2. CDR1 is SGHVS, CDR2 FQNEAQ, per germline. The CDR3 runs 15 residues. J was trimmed by 0 bases and V by 3 bases; bases with no gene match: 5.